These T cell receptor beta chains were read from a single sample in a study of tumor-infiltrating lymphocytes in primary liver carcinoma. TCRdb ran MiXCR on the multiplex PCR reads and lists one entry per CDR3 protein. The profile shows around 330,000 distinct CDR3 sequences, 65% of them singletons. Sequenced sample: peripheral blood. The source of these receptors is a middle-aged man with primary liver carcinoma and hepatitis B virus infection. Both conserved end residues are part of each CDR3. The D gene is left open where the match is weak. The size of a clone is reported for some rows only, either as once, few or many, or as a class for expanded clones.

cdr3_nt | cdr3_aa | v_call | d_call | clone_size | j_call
TGCGCCAGCAAACCGGACCCCGCGAGCTTAGAGACCCAGTACTTC | CASKPDPASLETQYF | TRBV5-1 | - | few | TRBJ2-5
TGTGCCAGCAGCTTGGGCTCGTCCCACAATGAGCAGTTCTTC | CASSLGSSHNEQFF | TRBV7-3 | - | few | TRBJ2-1
TGCAGCGTCGGGACAGATAAGCAGGATACGCACTATTTT | CSVGTDKQDTHYF | TRBV29-1 | TRBD1 | - | TRBJ2-3
TGTGCCAGCAGCTTAAATTCAATCTCTACTCGGTGCTACACCTTC | CASSLNSISTRCYTF | TRBV11-2 | - | once | TRBJ1-2
TGTGCCAGCAGCTCAACTGGAGGGGGCACAGATACGCAGTATTTT | CASSSTGGGTDTQYF | TRBV7-3 | - | - | TRBJ2-3
TGTGGTAGCAGCCATATCAGCCGATGGGGCTACACCTTC | CGSSHISRWGYTF | TRBV11-3 | - | - | TRBJ1-2
TGTGCCAGCAGCTTAGTGGACAATGAGCAGTTCTTC | CASSLVDNEQFF | TRBV11-3 | - | medium-sized | TRBJ2-1
TGTGTCAGTAGCCCCGCCATCTCCTCCTATGGCTACACCTTC | CVSSPAISSYGYTF | TRBV11-2 | - | once | TRBJ1-2
TGTGCCAGCACCTCCACCGGGGGGAGCCAAGAGACCCAGTACTTC | CASTSTGGSQETQYF | TRBV28 | TRBD2 | few | TRBJ2-5
TGTGCCAACAGCCAACGATTGTCTGGTGAAGAGACCCAGTACTTC | CANSQRLSGEETQYF | TRBV5-4 | - | - | TRBJ2-5